Below, 11 T cell receptor beta chains from the same sample are listed, as sequenced in a study of blood T cell repertoires in COVID-19. Measured with immunoSEQ multiplex PCR; TCRdb has only the in-frame clones, and not every one. The sample holds roughly 49,000 clones, about 89% seen once. Material for sequencing was peripheral blood. These receptor sequences come from a human donor in a cohort sampled during active COVID-19.

The rearrangement uses TRBV7-2 and TRBJ2-2; 8 bases match TRBD2. Germline CDR1 reads SGHTA; CDR2 reads FQGNSA. Trimming cost V 0 bases and J 6 bases; bases outside gene matches: 3. The CDR3 spans 15 residues. CDR3 nucleotide sequence: TGTGCCAGCAGCTTAGCGCTCGGGGGGGCCGGGGAGCTGTTTTTT. This sequence encodes CASSLALGGAGELFF.

This clone was seen a single time. The chain recombines TRBV6-2 or TRBV6-3 with TRBJ2-2; 7 bases agree with TRBD1. V lost 4 bases to trimming and J lost 2 bases; unmatched junction nucleotides: 7. CDR1 is MNHEY, CDR2 SVGEGT, per germline. CDR3 size: 16 residues. The CDR3 loop reads CASSFATGRNTGELFF. The DNA of the CDR3 is TGTGCCAGCAGTTTCGCGACAGGGAGAAACACCGGGGAGCTGTTTTTT.

CDR3 loop: CARSARLAGRVTDTQYF. CDR3 nucleotides: TGTGCCAGAAGCGCCCGACTAGCGGGACGGGTCACAGATACGCAGTATTTT. The J gene is TRBJ2-3, the V gene TRBV7-5; TRBD2, the table's D call, lacks a check against the DNA. TRBV7-5 is flagged as a pseudogene. The CDR3 contains 17 residues.

For this clone: Other nucleotide sequences from this sample produce the same CDR3. This chain connects TRBV19 to TRBJ2-2; 7 nucleotides align to TRBD1. The junction had 3 bases not matched to a gene; V was cut back by 8 bases and J by 0 bases. Looked up from germline, CDR1 is LNHDA and CDR2 is SQIVND (reference sequence). This CDR3 contains 14 residues. This CDR3 reads CASSGTANTGELFF. The CDR3 nucleotides read TGTGCCAGTTCCGGGACAGCGAACACCGGGGAGCTGTTTTTT.

The rearrangement joins TRBV11-3 to TRBJ1-1; maybe TRBD1 (6 bases). The V gene's germline CDR1 is SGHNT and CDR2 YENEEA. V was cut by 2 bases and J by 1 base, with 11 bases left in between. This CDR3 is built from 15 residues. The CDR3, as DNA: TGTGCCAGCAGCTTAAACACACAGGGGAACACTGAAGCTTTCTTT. This translates into CASSLNTQGNTEAFF.

The rearrangement links TRBV30 to TRBJ2-7; D may be TRBD1 (6 bases). Trimming removed 4 bases at V and 5 bases at J, with 12 bases between. Looked up from germline, CDR1 is GTSNPN and CDR2 is SVGIG (reference sequence). The CDR3 totals 12 residues. This chain's CDR3 is CAWTGRGHEQYF. The DNA of the CDR3 is TGTGCCTGGACGGGCAGGGGCCACGAGCAGTACTTC.

V is TRBV6-1 and J is TRBJ2-1; D is uncertain. CDR3 length equals 15 residues. V lost 3 bases, J lost 0 bases, and 9 bases lay in between. Looked up from germline, CDR1 is MNHNS and CDR2 is SASEGT. CDR3 region: CASSDRARSYNEQFF. The CDR3 nucleotides are TGTGCCAGCAGTGACCGAGCCCGCTCCTACAATGAGCAGTTCTTC.

The chain joins TRBV7-8 to TRBJ2-2, with D possibly TRBD2 on 6 matching bases. This CDR3 is built from 14 residues. The V and J ends lost 8 bases and 0 bases respectively, with 10 bases between them. The germline gives CDR1 SGHVS, CDR2 FQNEAQ. The chain's CDR3 is CASQGLPNTGELFF. For the CDR3, the DNA is TGTGCCAGCCAGGGACTTCCGAACACCGGGGAGCTGTTTTTT.

The chain is built from TRBV19 and TRBJ2-3; 7 nucleotides line up with TRBD1. CDR3 length: 15 amino acids. The germline gives CDR1 LNHDA, CDR2 SQIVND (reference sequence). J lost 3 bases, V lost 7 bases, and 10 bases had no gene match. The CDR3 here is CASTGDRLTTDTQYF. CDR3 in DNA: TGTGCCAGTACCGGGGACAGACTTACGACAGATACGCAGTATTTT. The whole variable domain, filled in from reference TRBV19 and TRBJ2-3, reads DGGITQSPKYLFRKEGQNVTLSCEQNLNHDAMYWYRQDPGQGLRLIYYSQIVNDFQKGDIAEGYSVSREKKESFPLTVTSAQKNPTAFYLCASTGDRLTTDTQYFGPGTRLTVL.

The gene calls are TRBV2 and TRBJ2-7; the D is unclear. This CDR3 has 13 residues. Between the trimmed V and J ends, which lost 10 bases and 5 bases, there was a span of 18 bases. From germline, CDR1 is SNHLY and CDR2 FYNNEI. CDR3 DNA sequence: TGTGCCACAAACGCGGAGACGATTGACGAGCAGTACGTC. It codes for CATNAETIDEQYV.

This clone was detected only once. This chain connects TRBV6-2 or TRBV6-3 to TRBJ2-1, with 7 bases aligning to TRBD1. Unmatched junction bases numbered 15, after V lost 2 bases and J lost 2 bases. CDR3 size: 19 residues. Germline V gene lookup returns CDR1 MNHEY and CDR2 SVGEGT. CDR3 in DNA: TGTGCCAGCAGTTACACCCCCCGGACAGGAAACCGTGCCTACAATGAGCAGTTCTTC. Translating it yields CASSYTPRTGNRAYNEQFF.